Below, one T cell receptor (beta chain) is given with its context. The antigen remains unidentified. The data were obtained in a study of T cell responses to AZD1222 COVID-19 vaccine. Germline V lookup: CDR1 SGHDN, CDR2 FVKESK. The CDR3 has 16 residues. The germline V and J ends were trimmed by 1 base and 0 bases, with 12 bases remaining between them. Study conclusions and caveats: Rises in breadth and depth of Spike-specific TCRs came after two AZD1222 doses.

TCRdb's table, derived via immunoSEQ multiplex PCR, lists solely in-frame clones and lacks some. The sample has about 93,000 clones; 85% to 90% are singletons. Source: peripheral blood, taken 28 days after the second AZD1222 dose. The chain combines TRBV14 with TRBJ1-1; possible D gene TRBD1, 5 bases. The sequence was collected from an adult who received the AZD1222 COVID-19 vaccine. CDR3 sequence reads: CASSQGYGALNTEAFF. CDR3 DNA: TGTGCCAGCAGCCAAGGGTACGGGGCGCTGAACACTGAAGCTTTCTTT.